This T cell receptor (beta chain) was found in a study of cytomegalovirus exposure and HLA in healthy donors. For the study at large: Earlier findings included 90 million to 120 million unique TCR beta sequences obtained from 150 million to 200 million T cells.

The PCR contained 60 Vbeta and 13 Jbeta primers. Measured with immunoSEQ multiplex PCR; TCRdb has only the in-frame clones, and not every one. The sample holds around 100,000 clones, roughly four fifths seen once. As for this clone: At one boundary the junction diverges from the germline segment, which might be a read error.

In germline, CDR1 is SNHLY, CDR2 FYNNEI. This CDR3 spans 12 amino acids. At collection, donors were nominally healthy, but unrecorded immune exposures were probable. The specimen was PBMCs. The chain is built from TRBV2 and TRBJ2-3; D is undetermined. The TCR comes from a male donor in good health and CMV-seropositive. The CDR3 DNA is TGTGCCAACAGTCGAGAGGCAGATACGCAGTATTTT. Amino acids: CANSREADTQYF.